Listed below are T cell receptor beta chains from one sample, sequenced in a study of OX40 agonist ivuxolimab in advanced cancers. Data came from immunoSEQ multiplex PCR; TCRdb stores just in-frame clones and leaves some out. The sample lists 65,000 to 90,000 clones; roughly nine tenths were seen once. Sequences were derived from CD4+ or CD8+ T cells sorted from blood, sampled in a trial of the OX40 agonist ivuxolimab. The receptors here all came from an adult with an advanced solid tumor such as melanoma, head and neck, liver or kidney cancer. Each CDR3 is given with its conserved first and last residue. A D gene is named only where the DNA matches it firmly. Clone size is given for some rows only: seen once, a few or many times, or a class if the clone is expanded.

j_gene: TRBJ2-2
v_gene: TRBV10-1
d_gene: -
abundance: -
CDR3aa: CASSETGFPGELFF
CDR3nt: TGCGCCAGCAGTGAGACAGGTTTCCCCGGGGAGCTGTTTTTT

j_gene: TRBJ2-5
v_gene: TRBV18
d_gene: -
abundance: once
CDR3aa: CASSPMTRGETQYF
CDR3nt: TGTGCCAGCTCACCAATGACTAGGGGGGAGACCCAGTACTTC

j_gene: TRBJ2-7
v_gene: TRBV5-4
d_gene: -
abundance: -
CDR3aa: CASSLAQGYEQYF
CDR3nt: TGTGCCAGCAGCTTGGCCCAGGGCTACGAGCAGTACTTC

j_gene: TRBJ1-2
v_gene: TRBV20-1
d_gene: -
abundance: -
CDR3aa: CSAQGIYGYTF
CDR3nt: TGCAGTGCCCAGGGAATCTATGGCTACACCTTC

j_gene: TRBJ1-5
v_gene: TRBV19
d_gene: -
abundance: -
CDR3aa: CASSKGLYSNQPQHF
CDR3nt: TGTGCCAGTAGCAAGGGGCTATATAGCAATCAGCCCCAGCATTTT

j_gene: TRBJ2-7
v_gene: TRBV7-2
d_gene: TRBD1
abundance: once
CDR3aa: CASSLVGQGPYEQYF
CDR3nt: TGTGCCAGCAGCTTAGTGGGACAGGGCCCCTACGAGCAGTACTTC

j_gene: TRBJ2-2
v_gene: TRBV5-1
d_gene: TRBD2
abundance: -
CDR3aa: CASSPSGDNTGELFF
CDR3nt: TGCGCCAGCAGTCCTAGCGGGGATAACACCGGGGAGCTGTTTTTT

j_gene: TRBJ2-1
v_gene: TRBV7-2
d_gene: TRBD1
abundance: -
CDR3aa: CASSLGTGSYNEQFF
CDR3nt: TGTGCCAGCAGCTTGGGGACAGGGTCCTACAATGAGCAGTTCTTC

j_gene: TRBJ2-7
v_gene: TRBV28
d_gene: -
abundance: -
CDR3aa: CASSLAYEQYF
CDR3nt: TGTGCCAGCAGTTTAGCGTACGAGCAGTACTTC

j_gene: TRBJ2-3
v_gene: TRBV6-1
d_gene: TRBD1
abundance: -
CDR3aa: CASIRQGGADTQYF
CDR3nt: TGTGCCAGCATTCGACAGGGTGGGGCAGATACGCAGTATTTT